These 25 T cell receptor beta chains were all obtained from the same sample, sequenced in a study of lymphopenia after photon versus proton radiotherapy. Method: immunoSEQ multiplex PCR; TCRdb's copy keeps in-frame clones and lacks some. Of more than 45,000 clones listed, approximately 84% are singletons. This material consisted of peripheral blood, taken from a patient treated with proton-based radiotherapy. All receptors come from a man in his fifties or sixties with pancreatic cancer.

The V and J genes are TRBV5-6 and TRBJ2-5, with 13 bases lining up with TRBD2. Per the germline V gene, CDR1 is SGHDT and CDR2 is YYEEEE. The V and J ends lost 4 bases and 2 bases, in that order; junction bases with no gene match: 5. The CDR3 extends over 16 amino acids. The CDR3 DNA sequence: TGTGCCAGCAGCCTGGGACTAGCGGGGATTCAAGAGACCCAGTACTTC. Encoded protein: CASSLGLAGIQETQYF.

The V and J genes are TRBV19 and TRBJ2-2; 7 nucleotides line up with TRBD2. Trimming cost V 11 bases and J 2 bases; bases outside gene matches: 5. This CDR3 region has 13 residues. Germline CDR1 LNHDA, CDR2 SQIVND (reference sequence). This CDR3 is CASWGGNTGELFF. Written as DNA, the CDR3 is TGTGCCTCCTGGGGGGGAAACACCGGGGAGCTGTTTTTT.

This chain links TRBV2 with TRBJ1-2, with D perhaps TRBD1 (5 bases). There are 15 residues in the CDR3. V dropped 3 bases and J dropped 2 bases, with 13 bases sitting between them. Germline-derived CDR1 and CDR2 are SNHLY and FYNNEI. The CDR3 DNA follows: TGTGCCAGCAGTGATTGGGGGACGGGAAACTATGGCTACACCTTC. Amino acid sequence: CASSDWGTGNYGYTF.

V and J are TRBV6-1 and TRBJ1-2; no definite D call. Germline V gene lookup returns CDR1 MNHNS and CDR2 SASEGT. The CDR3 is 14 amino acids. V was pared by 6 bases and J by 2 bases, with 13 bases between. CDR3 residues: CASRAGLLNYGYTF. CDR3 nucleotide sequence: TGTGCCAGCAGAGCCGGGCTCCTAAACTATGGCTACACCTTC.

The chain uses TRBV5-5 and TRBJ2-1, with unresolved D. The ends were cut back, 0 bases at V and 7 bases at J, with 11 bases in the middle. This CDR3 region has 14 residues. Germline V gene data show CDR1 as SGHKS and CDR2 as YYEKEE (reference sequence). Written as DNA, the CDR3 is TGTGCCAGCAGCTTGGGGAGTGGAAATAATGAGCAGTTCTTC. This translates into CASSLGSGNNEQFF.

The chain is built from TRBV7-2 and TRBJ2-7, with 8 bases matching TRBD2. There are 14 residues in the CDR3. V dropped 1 base and J dropped 2; count of bases not matched to a gene: 1. Germline-derived CDR1 and CDR2 are SGHTA and FQGNSA. The CDR3 DNA reads TGTGCCAGCAGCTTAGGACTAGCGACCTACGAGCAGTACTTC. Translated, it gives CASSLGLATYEQYF.

Worth noting for this clone: The sample holds other DNA sequences that translate to the same CDR3. The chain joins TRBV19 to TRBJ2-7; D might be TRBD1 or TRBD2, each matching 5 bases. This CDR3 comprises 13 residues. The ends were cut back, 3 bases at V and 2 bases at J, with 8 bases in the middle. CDR1 is LNHDA, CDR2 SQIVND, per germline (reference sequence). CDR3 sequence: CASSIVGAYEQYF. CDR3 nucleotides: TGTGCCAGTAGTATCGTGGGGGCCTACGAGCAGTACTTC.

This clone was counted a single time. The genes are TRBV10-3 and TRBJ2-6, with 10 bases aligning to TRBD1. The CDR3 has 19 residues. V trimming: 4 bases; J trimming: 0 bases; junction bases outside the gene matches: 9. Germline CDR1 is ENHRY and CDR2 is SYGVKD. In nucleotides, the CDR3 is TGTGCCATCAGTGGACAACCGGGACAGGGGCCCTCTGGGGCCAACGTCCTGACTTTC. Its protein product is CAISGQPGQGPSGANVLTF.

The chain links TRBV6-5 to TRBJ2-7, with 7 bases that match TRBD1. The CDR3 is made up of 14 amino acids. The germline V gene encodes CDR1 MNHEY and CDR2 SVGAGI. J was trimmed by 6 bases and V by 8 bases; bases with no gene match: 13. CDR3 loop: CASALAPDRAEQYF. CDR3 nucleotide sequence: TGTGCCAGCGCATTGGCCCCAGACAGGGCCGAGCAGTACTTC.

The chain joins TRBV5-1 to TRBJ2-1; the D gene is possibly TRBD2 (6 bases). Trimming cost V 0 bases and J 3 bases, with 13 bases left between them. Germline V gene sequence: CDR1 SGHRS, CDR2 YFSETQ. The CDR3 totals 16 residues. The CDR3 DNA is TGCGCCAGCAGCTTGGGTGGAAGGGGAGGCTACAATGAGCAGTTCTTC. Residues: CASSLGGRGGYNEQFF.

There are a few counts of this clone. V and J are TRBV30 and TRBJ2-3; no reliable D call. CDR1 is GTSNPN, CDR2 SVGIG, per germline (reference sequence). CDR3 length: 12 amino acids. V was pared by 0 bases and J by 1 base, with 2 bases between. The CDR3 loop reads CAWSVGTDTQYF. The CDR3 DNA is TGTGCCTGGAGTGTAGGCACAGATACGCAGTATTTT.

V is TRBV29-1 and J is TRBJ1-4; D call uncertain. Deletions cut 5 bases from V and 4 bases from J, with 11 bases between. CDR3 length: 13 residues. Germline CDR1 reads SQVTM; CDR2 reads ANQGSEA. The CDR3 spells CSVLHAGNEKLFF. The CDR3 coding sequence is TGCAGCGTTCTACATGCTGGTAATGAAAAACTGTTTTTT.

The chain links TRBV11-3 to TRBJ2-5; D remains ambiguous. The length of the CDR3 is 13 residues. Per germline, CDR1 SGHNT and CDR2 YENEEA. The V and J ends lost 5 bases and 7 bases respectively, with 14 bases between them. The CDR3 bases are TGTGCCAGCAGCCCCGTGACAAGTGGGACCCAGTACTTC. It specifies CASSPVTSGTQYF.

The genes are TRBV5-6 and TRBJ2-7, with TRBD1 matching over 7 bases. CDR1 is SGHDT and CDR2 is YYEEEE in the germline V gene. This CDR3 contains 15 residues. With 4 bases clipped from V and 6 bases from J, the junction kept 13 bases outside the gene matches. The CDR3 bases are TGTGCCAGCAGCCAAACACTCGGACAGGACAGCGAGCAGTACTTC. This codes for CASSQTLGQDSEQYF.

CDR3 amino acids: CASSLDGRAFF. The CDR3 nucleotides are TGTGCCAGCAGCTTAGACGGACGAGCTTTCTTT. The V and J genes are TRBV7-9 and TRBJ1-1; D is undetermined. Germline V gene sequence: CDR1 SEHNR, CDR2 FQNEAQ (reference sequence). CDR3 length equals 11 residues. V was trimmed by 1 base and J by 10 bases, leaving 7 bases between them. Supplemented by reference TRBV7-9 and TRBJ1-1, the full variable domain reads DTGVSQNPRHKITKRGQNVTFRCDPISEHNRLYWYRQTLGQGPEFLTYFQNEAQLEKSRLLSDRFSAERPKGSFSTLEIQRTEQGDSAMYLCASSLDGRAFFGQGTRLTVV.

The chain links TRBV7-9 to TRBJ1-4, with a tentative D call TRBD1 (6 bases). The CDR3 spans 17 residues. In germline, CDR1 is SEHNR, CDR2 FQNEAQ (reference sequence). Trimming left V 1 base short and J 7 bases short, with 19 bases between. CDR3 protein: CASSLGSGAGRSEKLFF. DNA for the CDR3: TGTGCCAGCAGCTTAGGATCAGGGGCCGGTAGGAGTGAAAAACTGTTTTTT.

The CDR3 nucleotides read TGCGCCAGCAGTGAGTTAGAGACCCAGTACTTC. It codes for CASSELETQYF. The J gene is TRBJ2-5, the V gene TRBV10-2, with D uncertain. Germline V gives CDR1 WSHSY, CDR2 SAAADI. The CDR3 sequence is 11 residues long. The germline V and J ends were trimmed by 1 base and 4 bases, with 1 base remaining between them.

The chain carries TRBV25-1 and TRBJ1-5; no definite D call. The CDR3 is made up of 11 amino acids. The germline V and J ends were trimmed by 4 bases and 11 bases, with 9 bases remaining between them. The germline V gene encodes CDR1 MGHDK and CDR2 SYGVNS. CDR3 coding DNA: TGTGCCAGCAGTGGACGGGCATCCCAGCATTTT. Translated, it gives CASSGRASQHF.

The J gene is TRBJ1-2, the V gene TRBV5-1, with D possibly matching TRBD1 (5 bases). CDR1 SGHRS and CDR2 YFSETQ come from the germline V gene. This CDR3 region has 17 residues. Between the trimmed V and J ends, which lost 3 bases and 2 bases, there was a span of 20 bases. The CDR3 is CASSSGGTGASNYGYTF. CDR3 DNA: TGCGCCAGCAGCTCCGGCGGGACCGGGGCATCAAACTATGGCTACACCTTC.

The V gene is TRBV4-2, the J gene TRBJ2-2, with D possibly being TRBD1 or TRBD2 (5 bases each). Germline CDR1 LGHNA, CDR2 YNFKEQ. The CDR3 has 18 amino acids. With 1 base removed from V and 4 bases from J, the gap between germline ends came to 19 bases. The CDR3 region is CASSQARGGGEGTGELFF. In DNA, the CDR3 is TGTGCCAGCAGCCAAGCCCGAGGTGGGGGTGAGGGCACCGGGGAGCTGTTTTTT.

This rearrangement joins TRBV5-1 to TRBJ2-3; D unclear. The CDR3 spans 17 residues. V was trimmed by 4 bases and J by 0 bases, leaving 18 bases between them. Germline values: CDR1 SGHRS, CDR2 YFSETQ. This CDR3 reads CASSPRQAVLSTDTQYF. The CDR3 DNA sequence: TGCGCCAGCAGCCCCCGACAAGCAGTGTTGAGCACAGATACGCAGTATTTT. The full variable domain, its missing parts supplied by reference TRBV5-1 and TRBJ2-3, is KAGVTQTPRYLIKTRGQQVTLSCSPISGHRSVSWYQQTPGQGLQFLFEYFSETQRNKGNFPGRFSGRQFSNSRSEMNVSTLELGDSALYLCASSPRQAVLSTDTQYFGPGTRLTVL.

The genes are TRBV18 and TRBJ1-2, with TRBD1 matching 7 bases. CDR3 length: 15 amino acids. The trim removed 4 bases at V and 6 bases at J, leaving 11 bases unmatched. The germline gives CDR1 KGHSH, CDR2 LQKENI. Here the CDR3 reads CASSQLTGIGDGYTF. The DNA for the CDR3 is TGTGCCAGCTCACAACTGACAGGGATAGGCGATGGCTACACCTTC.

J is TRBJ1-5 and V is TRBV7-2; D is uncertain. The V end was cut by 4 bases, the J end by 0 bases, with 10 bases between. This CDR3 contains 15 residues. Germline assignment: CDR1 SGHTA and CDR2 FQGNSA. CDR3 residues: CASSSLTGSNQPQHF. The CDR3 DNA reads as TGTGCCAGCAGCTCTCTCACGGGTAGCAATCAGCCCCAGCATTTT.

This chain links TRBV2 with TRBJ2-3, with D perhaps TRBD2 (5 bases). Trimming left V 0 bases short and J 4 bases short, with 14 bases between. From germline, CDR1 is SNHLY and CDR2 FYNNEI. The CDR3 spans 16 residues. Written as DNA, the CDR3 is TGTGCCAGCAGTGAAGCGCTTCTGAGGGCCCCAGATACGCAGTATTTT. This translates into CASSEALLRAPDTQYF. The whole variable domain, filled in from reference TRBV2 and TRBJ2-3, reads EPEVTQTPSHQVTQMGQEVILRCVPISNHLYFYWYRQILGQKVEFLVSFYNNEISEKSEIFDDQFSVERPDGSNFTLKIRSTKLEDSAMYFCASSEALLRAPDTQYFGPGTRLTVL.

This rearrangement joins TRBV4-2 to TRBJ2-1, with D perhaps matching TRBD1 (5 bases). The CDR3 extends over 16 amino acids. Trimming left V 3 bases short and J 1 base short, with 13 bases between. Germline V gene lookup returns CDR1 LGHNA and CDR2 YNFKEQ. CDR3 sequence reads: CASSQGPSVSYNEQFF. The CDR3 DNA sequence: TGTGCCAGCAGCCAGGGGCCGAGCGTATCCTACAATGAGCAGTTCTTC.